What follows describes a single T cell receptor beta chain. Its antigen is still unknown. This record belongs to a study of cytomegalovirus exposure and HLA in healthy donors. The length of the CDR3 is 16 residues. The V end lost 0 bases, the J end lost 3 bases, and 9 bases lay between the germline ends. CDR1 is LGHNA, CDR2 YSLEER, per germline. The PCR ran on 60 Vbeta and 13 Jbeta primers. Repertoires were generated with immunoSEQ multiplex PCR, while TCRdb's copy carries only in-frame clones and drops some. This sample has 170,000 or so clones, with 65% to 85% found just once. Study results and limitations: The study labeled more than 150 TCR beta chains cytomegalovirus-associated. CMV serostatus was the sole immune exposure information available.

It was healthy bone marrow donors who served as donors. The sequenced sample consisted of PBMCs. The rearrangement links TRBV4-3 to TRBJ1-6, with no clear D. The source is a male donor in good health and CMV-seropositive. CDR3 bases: TGCGCCAGCAGCCAAGACGCGCTTTACTATAATTCACCCCTCCACTTT. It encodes CASSQDALYYNSPLHF.